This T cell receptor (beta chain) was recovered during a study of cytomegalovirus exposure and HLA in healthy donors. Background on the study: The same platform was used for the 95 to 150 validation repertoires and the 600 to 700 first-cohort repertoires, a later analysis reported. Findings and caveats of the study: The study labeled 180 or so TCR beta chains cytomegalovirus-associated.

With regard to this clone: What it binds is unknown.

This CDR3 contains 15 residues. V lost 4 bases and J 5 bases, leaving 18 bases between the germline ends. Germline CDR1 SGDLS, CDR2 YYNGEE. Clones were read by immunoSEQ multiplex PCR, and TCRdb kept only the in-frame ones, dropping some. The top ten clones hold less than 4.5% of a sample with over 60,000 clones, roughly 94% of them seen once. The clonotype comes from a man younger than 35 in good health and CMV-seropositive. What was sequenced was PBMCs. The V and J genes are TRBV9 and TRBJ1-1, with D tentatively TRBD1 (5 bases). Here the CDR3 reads CASSLGAGSGTEAFF. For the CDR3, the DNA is TGTGCCAGCAGCTTAGGGGCCGGGTCGGGAACTGAAGCTTTCTTT.